One T cell receptor beta chain is described in this entry. This sample is drawn from a study of blood T cell repertoires in COVID-19. CDR1 and CDR2 from the germline V gene are SGHAT and FQNNGV. The CDR3 contains 19 residues. V lost 4 bases and J lost 1, with 24 bases in between. Cohorts were determined from participant-reported clinical history. As handled by the study authors: It was from reference gene primer amplification that nucleated cell counts were estimated. Libraries were prepared by immunoSEQ multiplex PCR; TCRdb keeps only in-frame clonotypes and omits some of them. That table gives V, J and clone size, and the DNA gave D and trimming. The repertoire holds fewer than 500,000 clones, roughly 90% seen once, with 0.95% to 1% in the top ten.

The TCR comes from a woman under 40 with acute COVID-19. The V and J genes are TRBV11-2 and TRBJ2-3, with TRBD1 as a possible D gene (6 bases). Material for sequencing was PBMCs or T cells enriched from blood (not recorded which). The CDR3 here is CASSSRYSGTQNGTDTQYF. CDR3 in DNA: TGTGCCAGCAGCTCGAGATACTCCGGGACACAAAACGGCACAGATACGCAGTATTTT. The full variable domain, completed using reference TRBV11-2 and TRBJ2-3, is EAGVAQSPRYKIIEKRQSVAFWCNPISGHATLYWYQQILGQGPKLLIQFQNNGVVDDSQLPKDRFSAERLKGVDSTLKIQPAKLEDSAVYLCASSSRYSGTQNGTDTQYFGPGTRLTVL.